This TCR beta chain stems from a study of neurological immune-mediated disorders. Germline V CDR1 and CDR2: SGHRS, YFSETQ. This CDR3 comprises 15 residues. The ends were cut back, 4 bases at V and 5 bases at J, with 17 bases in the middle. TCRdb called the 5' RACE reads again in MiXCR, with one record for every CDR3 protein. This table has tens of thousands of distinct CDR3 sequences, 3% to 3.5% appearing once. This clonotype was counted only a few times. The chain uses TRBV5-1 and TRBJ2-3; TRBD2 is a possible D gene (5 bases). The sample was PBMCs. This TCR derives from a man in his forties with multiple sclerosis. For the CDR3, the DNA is TGCGCCAGCAGCGGGGAGTTGGGCCTTAAAGATACGCAGTATTTT. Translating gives CASSGELGLKDTQYF.